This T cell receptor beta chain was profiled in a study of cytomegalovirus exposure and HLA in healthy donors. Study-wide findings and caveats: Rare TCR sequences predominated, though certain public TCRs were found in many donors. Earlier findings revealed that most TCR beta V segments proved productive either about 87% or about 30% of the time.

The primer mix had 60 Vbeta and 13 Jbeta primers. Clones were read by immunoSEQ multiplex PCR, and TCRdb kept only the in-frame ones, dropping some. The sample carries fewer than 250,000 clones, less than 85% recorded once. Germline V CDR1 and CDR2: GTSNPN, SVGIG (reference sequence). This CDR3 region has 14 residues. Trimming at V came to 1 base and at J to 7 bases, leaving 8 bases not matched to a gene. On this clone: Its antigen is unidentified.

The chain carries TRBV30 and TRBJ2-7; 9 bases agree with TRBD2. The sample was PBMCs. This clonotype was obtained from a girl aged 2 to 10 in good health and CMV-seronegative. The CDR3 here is CAWSGGSGRWEQYF. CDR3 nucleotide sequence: TGTGCCTGGAGTGGCGGTAGCGGGAGATGGGAGCAGTACTTC.